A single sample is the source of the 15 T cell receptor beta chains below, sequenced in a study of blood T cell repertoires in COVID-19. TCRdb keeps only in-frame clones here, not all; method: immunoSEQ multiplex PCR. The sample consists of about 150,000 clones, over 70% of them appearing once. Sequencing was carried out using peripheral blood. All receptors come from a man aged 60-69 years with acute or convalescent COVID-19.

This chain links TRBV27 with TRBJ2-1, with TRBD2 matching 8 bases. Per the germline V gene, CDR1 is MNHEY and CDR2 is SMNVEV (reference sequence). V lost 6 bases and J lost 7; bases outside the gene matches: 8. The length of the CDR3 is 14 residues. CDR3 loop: CASSPSGLGNEQFF. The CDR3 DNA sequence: TGTGCCAGCAGCCCTAGCGGGCTGGGGAATGAGCAGTTCTTC.

This CDR3 is CASSESGVGQPQHF. The CDR3 coding sequence is TGTGCCAGCAGTGAATCGGGGGTTGGGCAGCCCCAGCATTTT. The rearrangement links TRBV25-1 to TRBJ1-5; D is possibly TRBD1 (5 bases). This CDR3 spans 14 amino acids. The ends were cut back, 1 base at V and 7 bases at J, with 11 bases in the middle. Germline-derived CDR1 and CDR2 are MGHDK and SYGVNS.

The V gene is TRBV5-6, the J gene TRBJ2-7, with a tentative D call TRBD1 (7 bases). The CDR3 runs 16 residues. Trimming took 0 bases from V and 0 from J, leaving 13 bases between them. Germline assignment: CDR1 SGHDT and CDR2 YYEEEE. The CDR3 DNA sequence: TGTGCCAGCAGCTTGGACCCAGGGGGGATCTCCTACGAGCAGTACTTC. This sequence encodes CASSLDPGGISYEQYF.

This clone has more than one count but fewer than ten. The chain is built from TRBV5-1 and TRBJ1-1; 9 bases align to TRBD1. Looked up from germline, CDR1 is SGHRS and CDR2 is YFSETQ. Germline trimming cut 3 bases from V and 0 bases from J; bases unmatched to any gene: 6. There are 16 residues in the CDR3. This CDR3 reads CASSWGQGNMNTEAFF. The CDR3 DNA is TGCGCCAGCAGCTGGGGACAGGGTAACATGAACACTGAAGCTTTCTTT.

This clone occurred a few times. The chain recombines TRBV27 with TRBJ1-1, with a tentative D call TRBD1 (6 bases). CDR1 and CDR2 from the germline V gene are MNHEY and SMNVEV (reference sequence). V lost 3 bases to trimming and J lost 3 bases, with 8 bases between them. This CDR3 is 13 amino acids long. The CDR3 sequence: CASSLKGDTEAFF. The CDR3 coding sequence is TGTGCCAGCAGTTTGAAGGGGGACACTGAAGCTTTCTTT.

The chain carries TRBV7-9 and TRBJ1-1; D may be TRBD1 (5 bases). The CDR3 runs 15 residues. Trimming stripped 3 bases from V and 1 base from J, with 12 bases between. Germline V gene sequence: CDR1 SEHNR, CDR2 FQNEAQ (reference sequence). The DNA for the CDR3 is TGTGCCAGCAGCTTGGGGTGGGGCCGGAACACTGAAGCTTTCTTT. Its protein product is CASSLGWGRNTEAFF.

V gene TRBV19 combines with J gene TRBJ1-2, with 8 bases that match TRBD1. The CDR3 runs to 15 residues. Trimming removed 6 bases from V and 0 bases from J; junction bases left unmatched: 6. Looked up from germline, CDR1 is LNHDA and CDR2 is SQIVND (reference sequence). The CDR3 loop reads CASSLRGLANYGYTF. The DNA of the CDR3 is TGTGCCAGTAGCCTCAGGGGGCTAGCTAACTATGGCTACACCTTC.

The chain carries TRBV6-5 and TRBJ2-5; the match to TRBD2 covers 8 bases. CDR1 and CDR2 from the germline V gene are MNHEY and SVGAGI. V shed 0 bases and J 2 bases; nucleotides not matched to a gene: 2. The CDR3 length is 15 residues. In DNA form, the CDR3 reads TGTGCCAGCAGTTACTCGGCGGGAGGTCAAGAGACCCAGTACTTC. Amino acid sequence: CASSYSAGGQETQYF.

CDR3 residues: CACRISSSYNSPLHF. The CDR3 nucleotides read TGTGCCTGTCGCATCTCGAGCTCCTATAATTCACCCCTCCACTTT. J is TRBJ1-6 and V is TRBV30, with D unresolved. CDR3 length equals 15 residues. The V end was cut by 6 bases, the J end by 0 bases, with 12 bases between. Germline CDR1 and CDR2: GTSNPN and SVGIG (reference sequence).

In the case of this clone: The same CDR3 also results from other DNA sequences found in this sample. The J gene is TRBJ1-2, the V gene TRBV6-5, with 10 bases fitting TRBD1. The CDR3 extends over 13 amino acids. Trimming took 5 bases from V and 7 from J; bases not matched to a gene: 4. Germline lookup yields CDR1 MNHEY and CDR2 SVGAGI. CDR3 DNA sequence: TGTGCCAGCAGTCAGGGACAGGGGCTTGGCTACACCTTC. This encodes CASSQGQGLGYTF.

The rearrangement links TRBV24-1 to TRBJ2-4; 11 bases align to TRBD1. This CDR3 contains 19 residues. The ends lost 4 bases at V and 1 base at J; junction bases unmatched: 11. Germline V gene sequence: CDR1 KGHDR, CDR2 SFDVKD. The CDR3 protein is CATSDRASGQGGAKNIQYF. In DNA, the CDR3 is TGTGCCACCAGTGACCGTGCTTCGGGACAGGGGGGGGCCAAAAACATTCAGTACTTC.

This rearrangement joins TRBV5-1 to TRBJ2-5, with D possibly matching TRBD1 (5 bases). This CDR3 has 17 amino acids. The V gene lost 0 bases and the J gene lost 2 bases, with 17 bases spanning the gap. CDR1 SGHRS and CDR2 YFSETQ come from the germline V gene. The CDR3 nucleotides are TGCGCCAGCAGCTTGGGACAGATATCGGGCGCTCAAGAGACCCAGTACTTC. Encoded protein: CASSLGQISGAQETQYF.

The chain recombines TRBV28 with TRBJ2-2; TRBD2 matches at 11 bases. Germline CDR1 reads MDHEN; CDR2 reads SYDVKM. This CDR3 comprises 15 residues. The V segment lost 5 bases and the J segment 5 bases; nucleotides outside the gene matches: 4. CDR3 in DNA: TGTGCCAGCAGTGGGGGGACTAGCGGTACCGGGGAGCTGTTTTTT. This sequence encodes CASSGGTSGTGELFF.

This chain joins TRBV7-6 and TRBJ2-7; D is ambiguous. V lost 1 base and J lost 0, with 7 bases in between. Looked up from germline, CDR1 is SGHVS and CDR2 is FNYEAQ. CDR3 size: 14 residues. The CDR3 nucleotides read TGTGCCAGCAGCTTAGTTTCCAGCTCCTACGAGCAGTACTTC. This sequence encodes CASSLVSSSYEQYF. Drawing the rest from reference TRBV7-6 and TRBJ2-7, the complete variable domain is GAGVSQSPRYKVTKRGQDVALRCDPISGHVSLYWYRQALGQGPEFLTYFNYEAQQDKSGLPNDRFSAERPEGSISTLTIQRTEQRDSAMYRCASSLVSSSYEQYFGPGTRLTVT.

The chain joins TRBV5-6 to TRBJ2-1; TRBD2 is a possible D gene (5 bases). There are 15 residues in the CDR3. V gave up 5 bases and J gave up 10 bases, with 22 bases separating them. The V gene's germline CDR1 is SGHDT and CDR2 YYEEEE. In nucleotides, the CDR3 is TGTGCCAGCAGTCGGGCCCGGCTGGAGGTAGGAGAGCAGTTCTTC. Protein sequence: CASSRARLEVGEQFF. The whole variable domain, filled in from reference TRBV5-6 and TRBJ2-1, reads DAGVTQSPTHLIKTRGQQVTLRCSPKSGHDTVSWYQQALGQGPQFIFQYYEEEERQRGNFPDRFSGHQFPNYSSELNVNALLLGDSALYLCASSRARLEVGEQFFGPGTRLTVL.